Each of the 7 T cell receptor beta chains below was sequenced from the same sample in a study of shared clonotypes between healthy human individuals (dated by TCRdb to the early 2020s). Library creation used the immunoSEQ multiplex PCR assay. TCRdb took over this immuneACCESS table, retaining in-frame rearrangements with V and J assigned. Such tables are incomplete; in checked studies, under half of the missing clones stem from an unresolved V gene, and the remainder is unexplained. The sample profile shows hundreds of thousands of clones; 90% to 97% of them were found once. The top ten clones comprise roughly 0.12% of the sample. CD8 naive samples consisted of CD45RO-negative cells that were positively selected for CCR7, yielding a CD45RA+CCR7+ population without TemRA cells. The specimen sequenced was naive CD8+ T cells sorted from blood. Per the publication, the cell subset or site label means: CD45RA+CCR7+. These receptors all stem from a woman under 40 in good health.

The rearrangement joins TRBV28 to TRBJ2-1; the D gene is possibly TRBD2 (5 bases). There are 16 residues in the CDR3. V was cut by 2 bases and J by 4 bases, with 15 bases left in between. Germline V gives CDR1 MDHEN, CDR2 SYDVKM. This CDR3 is CASSLIRLAEYNEQFF. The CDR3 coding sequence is TGTGCCAGCAGTTTAATCCGGCTAGCCGAATACAATGAGCAGTTCTTC.

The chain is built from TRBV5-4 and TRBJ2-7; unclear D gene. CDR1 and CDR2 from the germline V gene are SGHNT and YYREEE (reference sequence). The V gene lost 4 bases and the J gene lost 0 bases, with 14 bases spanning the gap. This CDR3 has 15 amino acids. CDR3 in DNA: TGTGCCAGCAGCGACGACACTACCCACTCCTACGAGCAGTACTTC. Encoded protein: CASSDDTTHSYEQYF. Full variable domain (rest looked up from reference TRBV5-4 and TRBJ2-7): ETGVTQSPTHLIKTRGQQVTLRCSSQSGHNTVSWYQQALGQGPQFIFQYYREEENGRGNFPPRFSGLQFPNYSSELNVNALELDDSALYLCASSDDTTHSYEQYFGPGTRLTVT.

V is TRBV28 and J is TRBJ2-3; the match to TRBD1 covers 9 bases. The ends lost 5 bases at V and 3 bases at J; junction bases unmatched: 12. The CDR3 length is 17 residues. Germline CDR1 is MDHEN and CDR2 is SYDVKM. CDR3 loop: CASSPFYRDRATDTQYF. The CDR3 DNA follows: TGTGCCAGCAGTCCCTTCTACCGGGACAGGGCGACAGATACGCAGTATTTT.

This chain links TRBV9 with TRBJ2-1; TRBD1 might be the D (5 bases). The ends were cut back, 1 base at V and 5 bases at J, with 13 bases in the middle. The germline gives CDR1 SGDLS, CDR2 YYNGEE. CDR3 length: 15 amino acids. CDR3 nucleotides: TGTGCCAGCAGCGTACAGGGAAAAGCTAACAATGAGCAGTTCTTC. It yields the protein CASSVQGKANNEQFF.

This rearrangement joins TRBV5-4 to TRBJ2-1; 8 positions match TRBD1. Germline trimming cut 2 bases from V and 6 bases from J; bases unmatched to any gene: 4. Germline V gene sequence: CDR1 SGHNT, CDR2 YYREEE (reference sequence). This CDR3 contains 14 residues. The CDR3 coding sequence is TGTGCCAGCAGCTTAGACAGGGGTTCCAATGAGCAGTTCTTC. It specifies CASSLDRGSNEQFF.

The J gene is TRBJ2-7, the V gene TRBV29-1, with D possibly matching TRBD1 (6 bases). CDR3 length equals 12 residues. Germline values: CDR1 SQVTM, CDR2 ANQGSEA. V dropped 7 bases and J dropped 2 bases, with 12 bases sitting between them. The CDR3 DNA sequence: TGCAGCGCCTGGACAGTTACCTACGAGCAGTACTTC. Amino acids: CSAWTVTYEQYF.

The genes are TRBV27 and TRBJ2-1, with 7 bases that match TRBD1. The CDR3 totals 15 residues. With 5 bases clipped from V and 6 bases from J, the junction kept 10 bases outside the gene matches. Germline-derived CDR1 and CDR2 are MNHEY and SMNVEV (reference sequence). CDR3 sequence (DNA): TGTGCCAGCAGTACAAATCAGGGGGTCATCAATGAGCAGTTCTTC. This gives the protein CASSTNQGVINEQFF.